This TCR beta chain was profiled in a study of fetal regulatory T cell absence and autoimmunity. Findings of the study overall: Pancreas and cord blood did not differ much in TRB family usage. The oligoclonal enrichment was interpreted as supporting antigen-driven pancreatic autoimmunity before birth in IPEX syndrome. Pancreas TCRs were oligoclonally enriched versus cord blood, some clones over 80-fold.

CDR3 length equals 14 residues. V was pared by 4 bases and J by 4 bases, with 3 bases of the junction left unmatched. From germline, CDR1 is MNHNS and CDR2 SASEGT. Concerning this clone itself: Its antigen is not known.

This was a survey-level run. Sequencing used immunoSEQ multiplex PCR; TCRdb keeps in-frame clones, though not all of them. The sample carries about 95,000 clones, more than 70% recorded once. Sequenced: pancreas tissue. This clonotype originated in a male donor with IPEX syndrome. The rearrangement links TRBV6-1 to TRBJ2-1; 8 nucleotides agree with TRBD2. The CDR3 DNA reads TGTGCCAGCAGTGTAGCGGGAACTTACAATGAGCAGTTCTTC. It codes for CASSVAGTYNEQFF.